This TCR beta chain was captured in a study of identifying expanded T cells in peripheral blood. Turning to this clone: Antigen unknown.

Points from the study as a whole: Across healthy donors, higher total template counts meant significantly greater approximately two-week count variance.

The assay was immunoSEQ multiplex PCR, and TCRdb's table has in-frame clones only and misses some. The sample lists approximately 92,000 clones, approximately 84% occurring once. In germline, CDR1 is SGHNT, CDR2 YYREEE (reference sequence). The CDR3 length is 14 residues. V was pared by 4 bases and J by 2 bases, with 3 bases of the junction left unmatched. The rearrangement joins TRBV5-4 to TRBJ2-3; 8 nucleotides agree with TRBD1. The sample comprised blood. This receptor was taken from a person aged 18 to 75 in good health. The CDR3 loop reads CASSPDRVTDTQYF. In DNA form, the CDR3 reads TGTGCCAGCAGCCCGGACAGGGTCACAGATACGCAGTATTTT. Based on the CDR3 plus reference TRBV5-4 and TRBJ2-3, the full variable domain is ETGVTQSPTHLIKTRGQQVTLRCSSQSGHNTVSWYQQALGQGPQFIFQYYREEENGRGNFPPRFSGLQFPNYSSELNVNALELDDSALYLCASSPDRVTDTQYFGPGTRLTVL.